This T cell receptor (beta chain) was obtained from a study of tumor and adjacent non-tumor tissue in lung cancer. Worth noting for this clonotype: No antigen is known for it. Since the CDR3 does not end with the conserved phenylalanine or tryptophan, this likely comes from a read error.

No cell sorting was done before RNA was extracted from the tissue. This CDR3 region has 15 residues. Germline lookup yields CDR1 DFQATT and CDR2 SNEGSKA (reference sequence). Three rounds of nested PCR, following a modified ARM-PCR protocol, produced the TCRbeta library. TCRdb reprocessed the multiplex PCR reads via MiXCR and lists one record per CDR3 protein. This table has 120,000 or so distinct CDR3 sequences, over 65% appearing once. The study, taken as a whole, reports: Top 100 clones took a larger repertoire share in normal lung. Higher tumor TCR diversity was associated with shorter survival.

V usage is TRBV20-1 and J usage is TRBJ2-7; TRBD1 agrees at 12 bases. Sample: lung tumor tissue. The clonotype comes from a man aged 25-45 years with non-small cell lung cancer. This chain's CDR3 is CSARGTGGFSYEQYL. CDR3 DNA: TGTAGTGCTCGCGGGACAGGGGGCTTTAGCTACGAGCAGTACTTA.